These 28 T cell receptor beta chains share one sample of origin, sequenced in a study of cytomegalovirus exposure and HLA in healthy donors. The PCR contained 60 Vbeta and 13 Jbeta primers. Sequenced by immunoSEQ multiplex PCR; TCRdb stores in-frame clones only, minus some. The sample shows about 190,000 clones, over 60% of them seen only once. Sequencing used PBMCs. All receptors come from a man aged 25 to 40 in good health and CMV-seropositive.

The rearrangement uses TRBV15 and TRBJ1-5; D gene unclear. The CDR3 is 15 residues long. Germline-derived CDR1 and CDR2 are LNHNV and YYDKDF (reference sequence). Trimming pared 0 bases from V and 6 bases from J, leaving 12 bases between. The CDR3 spells CATSRERTGSQPQHF. CDR3 coding DNA: TGTGCCACCAGCAGAGAAAGGACCGGGAGTCAGCCCCAGCATTTT.

J is TRBJ2-1 and V is TRBV28; 9 bases agree with TRBD2. This CDR3 has 16 amino acids. Germline loops: CDR1 MDHEN, CDR2 SYDVKM. The CDR3 loop is CGVRGGRFSSYNEQFF. CDR3 bases: TGTGGGGTGCGGGGGGGACGATTTAGCTCCTACAATGAGCAGTTCTTC. The complete variable domain, with remaining parts taken from reference TRBV28 and TRBJ2-1, reads DVKVTQSSRYLVKRTGEKVFLECVQDMDHENMFWYRQDPGLGLRLIYFSYDVKMKEKGDIPEGYSVSREKKERFSLILESASTNQTSMYLCGVRGGRFSSYNEQFFGPGTRLTVL.

The rearrangement links TRBV6-6 to TRBJ1-6, with 7 bases lining up with TRBD1. Unmatched junction bases numbered 4, after V lost 4 bases and J lost 7 bases. Germline lookup yields CDR1 MNHNY and CDR2 SVGAGI (reference sequence). This CDR3 has 14 amino acids. Written as DNA, the CDR3 is TGTGCCAGCAGTTTTGCACAGGGGAATTCACCCCTCCACTTT. It specifies CASSFAQGNSPLHF.

The sample holds a few counts of this clone. This CDR3 reads CASSLSGYNEQFF. The CDR3 DNA reads as TGTGCCAGCAGCTTATCAGGCTACAATGAGCAGTTCTTC. The chain combines TRBV7-2 with TRBJ2-1, with no clear D. The CDR3 length is 13 residues. Trimming took 2 bases from V and 3 from J, leaving 5 bases between them. Per the germline V gene, CDR1 is SGHTA and CDR2 is FQGNSA. Supplemented by reference TRBV7-2 and TRBJ2-1, the full variable domain reads GAGVSQSPSNKVTEKGKDVELRCDPISGHTALYWYRQSLGQGLEFLIYFQGNSAPDKSGLPSDRFSAERTGGSVSTLTIQRTQQEDSAVYLCASSLSGYNEQFFGPGTRLTVL.

This clone was seen only once. The chain is built from TRBV10-3 and TRBJ2-5; 9 bases match TRBD2. Germline values: CDR1 ENHRY, CDR2 SYGVKD. The CDR3 extends over 16 amino acids. The V and J ends lost 4 bases and 5 bases, in that order; junction bases with no gene match: 11. The chain's CDR3 is CAISVGSGGLEETQYF. The CDR3 DNA is TGTGCCATCAGTGTGGGAAGCGGGGGGTTGGAGGAGACCCAGTACTTC.

A few counts support this clone. The rearrangement uses TRBV2 and TRBJ1-1; 9 bases are shared with TRBD1. The trim removed 8 bases at V and 6 bases at J, leaving 10 bases unmatched. This CDR3 contains 14 residues. Germline V gene sequence: CDR1 SNHLY, CDR2 FYNNEI. The DNA for the CDR3 is TGTGCCAGCCGACTAGAAGGGACAGGGTCTGAAGCTTTCTTT. Its translation: CASRLEGTGSEAFF.

About this clone: The same CDR3 can be traced to other DNA sequences in this sample. The rearrangement uses TRBV5-1 and TRBJ1-5; 7 positions agree with TRBD1. CDR1 and CDR2 (germline): SGHRS, YFSETQ. The length of the CDR3 is 14 residues. Trimming took 2 bases from V and 2 from J; bases not matched to a gene: 1. Written as DNA, the CDR3 is TGCGCCAGCAGCTTCGGACAGGGCAATCAGCCCCAGCATTTT. It is translated as CASSFGQGNQPQHF.

The rearrangement joins TRBV7-9 to TRBJ2-1, with 9 bases fitting TRBD1. V gave up 7 bases and J gave up 1 base; unmatched junction bases: 8. The V gene's germline CDR1 is SEHNR and CDR2 FQNEAQ (reference sequence). This CDR3 region has 16 residues. The CDR3 loop reads CASILTGGGSYNEQFF. In nucleotides, the CDR3 is TGTGCCAGCATCCTCACAGGGGGCGGATCCTACAATGAGCAGTTCTTC.

V and J are TRBV9 and TRBJ2-7, with a possible D match to TRBD1 (6 bases). V dropped 3 bases and J dropped 2 bases, with 15 bases sitting between them. The germline V gene encodes CDR1 SGDLS and CDR2 YYNGEE. CDR3 length: 15 amino acids. The CDR3 bases are TGTGCCAGCAGCGAGGAAGGAACAGGGACCTACGAGCAGTACTTC. This gives the protein CASSEEGTGTYEQYF.

The chain recombines TRBV5-1 with TRBJ1-6; the match to TRBD1 covers 7 bases. This CDR3 region has 15 residues. The V segment lost 4 bases and the J segment 2 bases; nucleotides outside the gene matches: 3. From germline, CDR1 is SGHRS and CDR2 YFSETQ. CDR3 nucleotides: TGCGCCAGCAGCCCGACAGGGACCTATAATTCACCCCTCCACTTT. Its protein product is CASSPTGTYNSPLHF.

The sample holds a few counts of this clone. The chain uses TRBV7-2 and TRBJ2-7; 14 positions match TRBD2. V dropped 7 bases and J dropped 5; count of bases not matched to a gene: 7. Germline CDR1 SGHTA, CDR2 FQGNSA. The CDR3 has 15 amino acids. CDR3 bases: TGTGCCAGCAACGCCATGGGACTAGCGGGAGACGAGCAGTACTTC. Translating it yields CASNAMGLAGDEQYF.

This clone was seen more than once but under ten times. V usage is TRBV29-1 and J usage is TRBJ2-3; 12 bases align to TRBD1. The CDR3 is made up of 15 amino acids. J lost 2 bases, V lost 6 bases, and 6 bases had no gene match. Germline V gene sequence: CDR1 SQVTM, CDR2 ANQGSEA. For the CDR3, the DNA is TGCAGCGTGGGACGGGGACAGGGGGCCACAGATACGCAGTATTTT. Protein sequence: CSVGRGQGATDTQYF.

The chain is built from TRBV28 and TRBJ1-2; the match to TRBD1 covers 7 bases. CDR3 length: 13 residues. Germline V lookup: CDR1 MDHEN, CDR2 SYDVKM. V dropped 5 bases and J dropped 6; count of bases not matched to a gene: 6. CDR3 in DNA: TGTGCCAGCAGTCGGGACAGCCTAGATGGCTACACCTTC. Translating it yields CASSRDSLDGYTF.

A note on this clone: An end of the junction differs from the germline gene, which may be a read error. This rearrangement joins TRBV7-9 to TRBJ1-3; D is unclear. The CDR3 consists of 15 residues. CDR1 SEHNR and CDR2 FQNEAQ come from the germline V gene (reference sequence). CDR3 in DNA: TGTTCCAGCAGCCGCAGCCGGGGCTCTGGAAACACCATATATTTT. It encodes CSSSRSRGSGNTIYF.

Remarks on this clone: The junction departs from the called germline gene at one end, perhaps through a read error. The chain combines TRBV2 with TRBJ2-2, with D maybe TRBD1 (6 bases). The CDR3 is 12 amino acids. The germline V gene encodes CDR1 SNHLY and CDR2 FYNNEI. CDR3: CASSGTEGELFF. The CDR3 region has the DNA TGTGCCAGCAGTGGGACCGAGGGGGAGCTATTTTTT.

J is TRBJ2-6 and V is TRBV5-1; possibly TRBD2 for D (6 bases). V was cut by 0 bases and J by 0 bases, with 16 bases left in between. In germline, CDR1 is SGHRS, CDR2 YFSETQ. This CDR3 comprises 19 residues. As DNA, the CDR3 is TGCGCCAGCAGCTTGGTGCGGGACGCAAAACTCTCTGGGGCCAACGTCCTGACTTTC. Protein product: CASSLVRDAKLSGANVLTF. The complete variable domain, with remaining parts taken from reference TRBV5-1 and TRBJ2-6, reads KAGVTQTPRYLIKTRGQQVTLSCSPISGHRSVSWYQQTPGQGLQFLFEYFSETQRNKGNFPGRFSGRQFSNSRSEMNVSTLELGDSALYLCASSLVRDAKLSGANVLTFGAGSRLTVL.

The CDR3: CASSPTRPGNTIYF. The DNA of the CDR3 is TGTGCCAGTAGCCCGACAAGACCTGGAAACACCATATATTTT. The V call is TRBV19, the J call TRBJ1-3; the D is unclear. The CDR3 consists of 14 residues. Per germline, CDR1 LNHDA and CDR2 SQIVND (reference sequence). Trimming removed 6 bases from V and 2 bases from J, with 11 bases in between. Full variable domain (outside the CDR3, taken from reference TRBV19 and TRBJ1-3): DGGITQSPKYLFRKEGQNVTLSCEQNLNHDAMYWYRQDPGQGLRLIYYSQIVNDFQKGDIAEGYSVSREKKESFPLTVTSAQKNPTAFYLCASSPTRPGNTIYFGEGSWLTVV.

This rearrangement joins TRBV12-5 to TRBJ1-6; D gene unclear. Trimming left V 2 bases short and J 0 bases short, with 5 bases between. The CDR3 covers 15 residues. Germline V gene lookup returns CDR1 LGHNT and CDR2 FRNRAP. Written as DNA, the CDR3 is TGTGCTAGTGGTTTGAGGAGCTCCTATAATTCACCCCTCCACTTT. Translation gives CASGLRSSYNSPLHF.

The table lists this clone with a count of one. The chain uses TRBV6-6 and TRBJ2-7; the D gene is possibly TRBD2 (6 bases). Germline CDR1 is MNHNY and CDR2 is SVGAGI (reference sequence). Trimming took off 8 bases at V and 0 bases at J, with 17 bases between the two ends. This CDR3 has 15 amino acids. The chain's CDR3 is CASSGRGRFSYEQYF. The CDR3 nucleotides are TGTGCCAGCTCGGGTCGGGGGAGGTTCTCCTACGAGCAGTACTTC.

This clone appeared a few times. V is TRBV15 and J is TRBJ2-7; tentative D call: TRBD2 (7 bases). V lost 3 bases to trimming and J lost 12 bases, with 18 bases between them. There are 13 residues in the CDR3. Germline V gene sequence: CDR1 LNHNV, CDR2 YYDKDF (reference sequence). The CDR3 DNA reads as TGTGCCACCAGCAGGGAGCCTTGGGGGGGGGCGTACTTC. Amino acids: CATSREPWGGAYF.

The V and J genes are TRBV9 and TRBJ1-6, with unresolved D. V lost 3 bases, J lost 6 bases, and 16 bases lay in between. Per the germline V gene, CDR1 is SGDLS and CDR2 is YYNGEE. The CDR3 loop spans 16 amino acids. The DNA for the CDR3 is TGTGCCAGCAGCGCCGACAATTCTCCCGCTAATTCACCCCTCCACTTT. Protein: CASSADNSPANSPLHF.

In this sample, this clone turned up a few times. CDR3 nucleotides: TGTGCCAGCAGCCAAGGGGATAGCGGGCTTATCACAGATACGCAGTATTTT. Residues: CASSQGDSGLITDTQYF. V usage is TRBV4-2 and J usage is TRBJ2-3; 7 bases fit TRBD2. The CDR3 has 17 residues. V lost 1 base to trimming and J lost 2 bases; unmatched junction nucleotides: 9. Per germline, CDR1 LGHNA and CDR2 YNFKEQ.

CDR3 region: CASSYSDRERIETQYF. The CDR3 nucleotides read TGTGCCAGCAGTTACTCCGACAGGGAAAGGATAGAGACCCAGTACTTC. This chain links TRBV6-6 with TRBJ2-5; 7 bases match TRBD1. V dropped 0 bases and J dropped 4; count of bases not matched to a gene: 8. The CDR3 loop spans 16 amino acids. Germline V gene lookup returns CDR1 MNHNY and CDR2 SVGAGI (reference sequence).

This chain links TRBV4-3 with TRBJ1-1, with D possibly being TRBD1 (6 bases). The CDR3 sequence is 16 residues long. V was pared by 6 bases and J by 3 bases, with 20 bases between. The germline V gene has CDR1 LGHNA and CDR2 YSLEER. The CDR3 protein is CASRDQLQGTYTEAFF. The CDR3 DNA is TGCGCCAGCAGAGACCAATTACAGGGTACGTACACTGAAGCTTTCTTT.

This clone has only one observation. The chain has TRBV28 and TRBJ2-1; 10 bases fit TRBD2. The length of the CDR3 is 16 residues. The V segment lost 6 bases and the J segment 5 bases; nucleotides outside the gene matches: 10. In germline, CDR1 is MDHEN, CDR2 SYDVKM. CDR3 in DNA: TGTGCCAGCAGCCCCCCACTAGCGGGAAGCGACAATGAGCAGTTCTTC. It is translated as CASSPPLAGSDNEQFF.

The genes are TRBV4-1 and TRBJ2-1; 12 nucleotides agree with TRBD2. Germline V gene data show CDR1 as MGHRA and CDR2 as YSYEKL. The J segment lost 7 bases and the V segment lost 4 bases, leaving 14 bases of the junction unmatched. The CDR3 runs 18 residues. The CDR3 here is CASSPRSDLAGGKNEQFF. CDR3 nucleotide sequence: TGCGCCAGCAGCCCCCGTTCGGACCTAGCGGGGGGGAAGAATGAGCAGTTCTTC.

The chain combines TRBV9 with TRBJ2-7; weak D call: TRBD2 (5 bases). CDR3 length: 12 residues. The V gene lost 4 bases and the J gene lost 5 bases, with 10 bases spanning the gap. Per germline, CDR1 SGDLS and CDR2 YYNGEE. The CDR3 spells CASSSLGDEQYF. In DNA form, the CDR3 reads TGTGCCAGCAGCTCCCTCGGGGACGAGCAGTACTTC.

This chain joins TRBV11-2 and TRBJ1-3; 8 bases fit TRBD1. The V and J ends lost 1 base and 8 bases, in that order; junction bases with no gene match: 4. The CDR3 extends over 14 amino acids. From germline, CDR1 is SGHAT and CDR2 FQNNGV. The CDR3 sequence is CASSLADRGHTIYF. CDR3 nucleotides: TGTGCCAGCAGCTTAGCCGACAGGGGCCACACCATATATTTT.